These T cell receptor beta chains were read from a single sample in a study of shared clonotypes between healthy human individuals. Here immunoSEQ multiplex PCR was the method, and the copy in TCRdb shows in-frame clones only, minus some. The data hold approximately 2.5 million clones, with roughly 93% observed a single time. Sequences were obtained from naive CD4+ T cells from PBMCs. All receptors come from a man younger than 30 in good health. Some clones in this sample may be carry-over from other donors' samples. CDR3s leave out the opening cysteine and the closing phenylalanine or tryptophan. Fields, in order: V gene, CDR3 protein.

v_call: TRBV6-1; cdr3_aa: ASTDRSRATDTQY
v_call: TRBV28; cdr3_aa: ASSLQTGWNSYEQY
v_call: TRBV7-3; cdr3_aa: ASSLQGSADTQY
v_call: TRBV7-3; cdr3_aa: ASSFTRTDTQY
v_call: TRBV29-1; cdr3_aa: SVGRGKGYGYT
v_call: TRBV10-3; cdr3_aa: AISEDGKGGNGNQPQH
v_call: TRBV5-3; cdr3_aa: ARSLGQSHHANTEAF
v_call: TRBV29-1; cdr3_aa: SVEGYGGETQY
v_call: TRBV10-3; cdr3_aa: AISANRGVGSDTQY
v_call: TRBV7-9; cdr3_aa: ASSSRGPQH
v_call: TRBV30; cdr3_aa: AWTPGGSPLH
v_call: TRBV5-4; cdr3_aa: ASRPGGGGGHTEAF
v_call: TRBV28; cdr3_aa: ASGQGHSNQPQH
v_call: TRBV7-2; cdr3_aa: ASSEGASGNPYNEQF
v_call: TRBV5-1; cdr3_aa: ASSLGPNTGELF